The TCR beta chain described here comes from a study of blood T cell repertoires in COVID-19. The CDR3 length is 13 residues. J gave up 8 bases and V 8 bases, and 6 bases lay outside the gene matches. The germline gives CDR1 LNHDA, CDR2 SQIVND (reference sequence). TCRdb's table, derived via immunoSEQ multiplex PCR, lists solely in-frame clones and lacks some. The repertoire includes 50,000 to 55,000 clones, about 86% of them detected once, and approximately 3.8% sits in the top ten. J is TRBJ1-2 and V is TRBV19; 12 nucleotides line up with TRBD1. This sequence originates from a man aged 50 to 60 with acute or convalescent COVID-19. Sequenced: peripheral blood. The CDR3 bases are TGTGCCAGTTCCGGGACAGGGGGCGTCGGCTACACCTTC. This encodes CASSGTGGVGYTF.